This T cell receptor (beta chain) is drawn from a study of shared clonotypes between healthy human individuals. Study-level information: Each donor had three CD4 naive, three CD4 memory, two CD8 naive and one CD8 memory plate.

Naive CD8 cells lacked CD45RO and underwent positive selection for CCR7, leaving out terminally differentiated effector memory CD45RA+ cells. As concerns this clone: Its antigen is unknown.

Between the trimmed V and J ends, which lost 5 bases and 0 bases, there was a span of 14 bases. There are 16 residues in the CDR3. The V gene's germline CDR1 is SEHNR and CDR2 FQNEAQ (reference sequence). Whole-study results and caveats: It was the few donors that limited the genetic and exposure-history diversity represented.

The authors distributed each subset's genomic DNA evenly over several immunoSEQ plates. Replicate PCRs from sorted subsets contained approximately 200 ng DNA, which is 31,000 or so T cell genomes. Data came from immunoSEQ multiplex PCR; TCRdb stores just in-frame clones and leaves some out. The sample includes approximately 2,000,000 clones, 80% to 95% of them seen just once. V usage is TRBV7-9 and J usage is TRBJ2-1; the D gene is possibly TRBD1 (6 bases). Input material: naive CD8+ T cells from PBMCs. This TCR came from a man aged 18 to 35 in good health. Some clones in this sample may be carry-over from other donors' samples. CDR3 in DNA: TGTGCCAGCAGCCCAAAGGAGGACAGCTCCTACAATGAGCAGTTCTTC. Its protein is CASSPKEDSSYNEQFF.